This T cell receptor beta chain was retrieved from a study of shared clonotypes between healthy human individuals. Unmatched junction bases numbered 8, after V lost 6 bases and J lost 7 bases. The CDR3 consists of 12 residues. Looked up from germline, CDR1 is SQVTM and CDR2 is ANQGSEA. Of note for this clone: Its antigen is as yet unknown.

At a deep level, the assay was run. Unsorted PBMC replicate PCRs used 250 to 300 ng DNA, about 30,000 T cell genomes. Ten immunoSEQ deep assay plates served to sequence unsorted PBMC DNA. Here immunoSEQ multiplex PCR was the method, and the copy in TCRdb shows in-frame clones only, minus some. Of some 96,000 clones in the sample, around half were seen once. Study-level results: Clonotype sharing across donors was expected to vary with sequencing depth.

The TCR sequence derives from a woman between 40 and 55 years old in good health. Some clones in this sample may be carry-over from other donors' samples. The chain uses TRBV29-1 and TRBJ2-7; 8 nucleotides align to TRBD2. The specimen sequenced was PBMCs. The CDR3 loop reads CSVGREGREQYF. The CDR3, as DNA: TGCAGCGTGGGACGGGAGGGGAGGGAGCAGTACTTC.